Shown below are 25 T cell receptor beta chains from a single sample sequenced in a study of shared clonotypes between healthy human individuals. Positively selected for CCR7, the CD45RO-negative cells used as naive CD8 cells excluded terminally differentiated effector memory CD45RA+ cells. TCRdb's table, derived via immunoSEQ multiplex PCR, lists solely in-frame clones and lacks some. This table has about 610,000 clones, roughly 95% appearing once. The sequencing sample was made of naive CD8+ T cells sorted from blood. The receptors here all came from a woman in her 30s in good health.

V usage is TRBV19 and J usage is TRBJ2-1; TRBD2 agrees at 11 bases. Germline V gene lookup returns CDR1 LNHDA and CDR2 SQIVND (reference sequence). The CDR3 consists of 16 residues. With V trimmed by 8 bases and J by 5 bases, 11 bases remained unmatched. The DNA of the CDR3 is TGTGCCAGTTCAACTAGCGGGAGACGACGGGACAATGAGCAGTTCTTC. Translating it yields CASSTSGRRRDNEQFF.

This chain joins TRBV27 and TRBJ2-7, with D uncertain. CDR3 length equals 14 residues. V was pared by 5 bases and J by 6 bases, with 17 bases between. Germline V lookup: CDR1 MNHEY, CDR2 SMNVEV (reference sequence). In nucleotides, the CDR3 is TGTGCCAGCAGTCCTGCTCCCGAATCGCTCGAGCAGTACTTC. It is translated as CASSPAPESLEQYF.

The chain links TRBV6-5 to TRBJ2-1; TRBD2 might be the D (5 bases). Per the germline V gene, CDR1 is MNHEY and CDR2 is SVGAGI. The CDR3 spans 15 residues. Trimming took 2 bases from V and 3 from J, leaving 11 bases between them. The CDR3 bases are TGTGCCAGCAGTTACGGGAGTACGGTCTACAATGAGCAGTTCTTC. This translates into CASSYGSTVYNEQFF.

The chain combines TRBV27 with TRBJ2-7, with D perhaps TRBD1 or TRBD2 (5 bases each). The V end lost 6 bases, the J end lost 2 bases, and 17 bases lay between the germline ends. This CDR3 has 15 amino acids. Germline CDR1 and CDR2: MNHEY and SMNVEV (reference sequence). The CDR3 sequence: CASSAGTVGTYEQYF. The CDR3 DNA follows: TGTGCCAGCAGCGCTGGGACCGTCGGTACCTACGAGCAGTACTTC.

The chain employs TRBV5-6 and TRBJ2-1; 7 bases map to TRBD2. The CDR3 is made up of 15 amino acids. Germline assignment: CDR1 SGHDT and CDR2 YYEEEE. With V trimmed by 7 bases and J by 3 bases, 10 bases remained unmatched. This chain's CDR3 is CASERSSGRYNEQFF. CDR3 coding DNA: TGTGCCAGCGAGAGGTCTAGCGGCCGCTACAATGAGCAGTTCTTC. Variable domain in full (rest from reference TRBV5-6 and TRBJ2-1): DAGVTQSPTHLIKTRGQQVTLRCSPKSGHDTVSWYQQALGQGPQFIFQYYEEEERQRGNFPDRFSGHQFPNYSSELNVNALLLGDSALYLCASERSSGRYNEQFFGPGTRLTVL.

DNA of the CDR3: TGTGCCAGCAGTTCCGGCAGGGCGGATGAAAAACTGTTTTTT. It is translated as CASSSGRADEKLFF. This rearrangement joins TRBV27 to TRBJ1-4; a possible D gene is TRBD1 (5 bases). The CDR3 spans 14 residues. Germline CDR1 reads MNHEY; CDR2 reads SMNVEV (reference sequence). Trimming stripped 4 bases from V and 6 bases from J, with 12 bases between.

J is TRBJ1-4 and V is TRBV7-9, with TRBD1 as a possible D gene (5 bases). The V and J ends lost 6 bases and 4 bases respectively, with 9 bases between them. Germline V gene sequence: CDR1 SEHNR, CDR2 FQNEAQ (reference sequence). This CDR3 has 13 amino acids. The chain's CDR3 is CASSQGVNEKLFF. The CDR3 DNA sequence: TGTGCCAGCAGTCAAGGGGTTAATGAAAAACTGTTTTTT.

Here the CDR3 reads CAPRGEQFF. Written as DNA, the CDR3 is TGTGCTCCCCGGGGAGAGCAGTTCTTC. The chain uses TRBV27 and TRBJ2-1; maybe TRBD2 (5 bases). In germline, CDR1 is MNHEY, CDR2 SMNVEV (reference sequence). The CDR3 is 9 amino acids.

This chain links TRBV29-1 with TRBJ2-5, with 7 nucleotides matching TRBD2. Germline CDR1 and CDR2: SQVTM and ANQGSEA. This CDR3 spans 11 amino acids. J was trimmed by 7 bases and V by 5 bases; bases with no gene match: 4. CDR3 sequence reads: CSVRWEGTQYF. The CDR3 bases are TGCAGCGTTCGTTGGGAGGGGACCCAGTACTTC.

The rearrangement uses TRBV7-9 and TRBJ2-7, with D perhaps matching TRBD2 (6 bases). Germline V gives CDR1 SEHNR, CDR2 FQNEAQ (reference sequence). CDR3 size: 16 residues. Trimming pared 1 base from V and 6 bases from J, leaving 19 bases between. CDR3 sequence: CASSLGLAPWGIEQYF. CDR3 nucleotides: TGTGCCAGCAGCTTAGGGCTAGCGCCATGGGGTATCGAGCAGTACTTC. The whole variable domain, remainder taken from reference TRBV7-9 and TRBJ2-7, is DTGVSQNPRHKITKRGQNVTFRCDPISEHNRLYWYRQTLGQGPEFLTYFQNEAQLEKSRLLSDRFSAERPKGSFSTLEIQRTEQGDSAMYLCASSLGLAPWGIEQYFGPGTRLTVT.

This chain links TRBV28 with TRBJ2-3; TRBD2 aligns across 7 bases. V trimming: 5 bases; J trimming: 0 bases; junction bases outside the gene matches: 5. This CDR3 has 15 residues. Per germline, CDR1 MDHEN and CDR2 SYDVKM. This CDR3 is CASSAGVTSTDTQYF. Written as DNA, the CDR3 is TGTGCCAGCAGTGCGGGAGTTACTAGCACAGATACGCAGTATTTT.

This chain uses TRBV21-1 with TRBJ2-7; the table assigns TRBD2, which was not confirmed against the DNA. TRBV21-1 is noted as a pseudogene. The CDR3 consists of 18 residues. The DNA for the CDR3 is TGTGCCAGCAGCAAACGGAGAGAGGGACTCTCCTGCACCTACGAGCAGTACTTC. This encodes CASSKRREGLSCTYEQYF.

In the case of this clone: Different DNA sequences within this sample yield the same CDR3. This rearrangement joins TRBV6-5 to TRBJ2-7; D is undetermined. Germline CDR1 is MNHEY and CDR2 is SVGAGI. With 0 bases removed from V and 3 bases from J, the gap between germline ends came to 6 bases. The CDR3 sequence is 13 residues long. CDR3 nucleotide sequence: TGTGCCAGCAGTTACTCGGCGGACTACGAGCAGTACTTC. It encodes CASSYSADYEQYF.

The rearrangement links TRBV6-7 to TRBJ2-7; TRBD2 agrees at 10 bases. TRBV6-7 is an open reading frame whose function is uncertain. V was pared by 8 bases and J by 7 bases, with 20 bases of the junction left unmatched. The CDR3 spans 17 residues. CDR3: CASPSRLGTSDLSEQYF. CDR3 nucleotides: TGTGCCAGCCCGAGTCGCCTCGGGACTAGCGACCTGAGTGAGCAGTACTTC.

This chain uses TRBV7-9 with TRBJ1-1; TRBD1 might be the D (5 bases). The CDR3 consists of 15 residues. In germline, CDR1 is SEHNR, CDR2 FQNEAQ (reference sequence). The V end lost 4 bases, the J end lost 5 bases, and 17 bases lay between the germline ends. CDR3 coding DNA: TGTGCCAGCAGCTCGTCCCAGGGAGGGTGGACTGAAGCTTTCTTT. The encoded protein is CASSSSQGGWTEAFF. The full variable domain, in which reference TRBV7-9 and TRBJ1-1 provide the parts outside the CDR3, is DTGVSQNPRHKITKRGQNVTFRCDPISEHNRLYWYRQTLGQGPEFLTYFQNEAQLEKSRLLSDRFSAERPKGSFSTLEIQRTEQGDSAMYLCASSSSQGGWTEAFFGQGTRLTVV.

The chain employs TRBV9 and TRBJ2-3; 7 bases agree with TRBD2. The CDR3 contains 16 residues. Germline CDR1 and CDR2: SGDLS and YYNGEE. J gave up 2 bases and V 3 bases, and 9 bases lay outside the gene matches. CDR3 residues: CASSASSGFFTDTQYF. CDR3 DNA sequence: TGTGCCAGCAGCGCCTCTAGCGGCTTCTTCACAGATACGCAGTATTTT.

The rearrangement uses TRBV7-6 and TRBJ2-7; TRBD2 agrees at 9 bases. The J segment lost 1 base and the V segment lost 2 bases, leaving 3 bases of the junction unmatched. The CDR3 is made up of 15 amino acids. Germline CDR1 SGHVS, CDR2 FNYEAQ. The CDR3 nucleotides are TGTGCCAGCAGCTTATGGCGGGAGGGATCCTACGAGCAGTACTTC. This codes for CASSLWREGSYEQYF.

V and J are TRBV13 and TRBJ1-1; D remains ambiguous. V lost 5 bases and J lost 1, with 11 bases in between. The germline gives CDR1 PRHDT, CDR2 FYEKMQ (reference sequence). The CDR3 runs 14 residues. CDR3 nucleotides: TGTGCCAGCAGCAAGCCACCAGGGAACACTGAAGCTTTCTTT. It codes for CASSKPPGNTEAFF.

The CDR3 region has the DNA TGTGCCAGCAGTTCTCTGGGGCTTGACACTGAAGCTTTCTTT. It translates to CASSSLGLDTEAFF. V and J are TRBV28 and TRBJ1-1; TRBD1 is a possible D gene (5 bases). From germline, CDR1 is MDHEN and CDR2 SYDVKM. Trimming took 4 bases from V and 3 from J, leaving 12 bases between them. CDR3 length: 14 amino acids. Full variable domain (outside the CDR3, taken from reference TRBV28 and TRBJ1-1): DVKVTQSSRYLVKRTGEKVFLECVQDMDHENMFWYRQDPGLGLRLIYFSYDVKMKEKGDIPEGYSVSREKKERFSLILESASTNQTSMYLCASSSLGLDTEAFFGQGTRLTVV.

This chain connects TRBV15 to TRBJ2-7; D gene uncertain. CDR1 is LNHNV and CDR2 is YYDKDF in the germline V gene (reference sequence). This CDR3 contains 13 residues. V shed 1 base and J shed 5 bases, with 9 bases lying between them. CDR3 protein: CATSRAGPNEQYF. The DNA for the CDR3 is TGTGCCACCAGCAGAGCCGGGCCCAACGAGCAGTACTTC.

DNA of the CDR3: TGTGCCAGCAGCTTAGCTTCGGCTAGCGGTTTCTACAATGAGCAGTTCTTC. Its translation is CASSLASASGFYNEQFF. The rearrangement uses TRBV7-8 and TRBJ2-1; 7 positions agree with TRBD2. Germline values: CDR1 SGHVS, CDR2 FQNEAQ. CDR3 size: 17 residues. J gave up 3 bases and V 0 bases, and 8 bases lay outside the gene matches.

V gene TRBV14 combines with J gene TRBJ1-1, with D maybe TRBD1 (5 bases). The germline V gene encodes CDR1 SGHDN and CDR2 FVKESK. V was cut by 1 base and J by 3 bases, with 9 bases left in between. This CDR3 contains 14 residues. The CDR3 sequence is CASSQGGEDTEAFF. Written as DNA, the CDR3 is TGTGCCAGCAGCCAAGGAGGGGAGGACACTGAAGCTTTCTTT.

CDR3 loop: CAIGATNEKLFF. CDR3 DNA: TGTGCCATCGGTGCAACTAATGAAAAACTGTTTTTT. The gene calls are TRBV10-3 and TRBJ1-4; no clear D. CDR3 length: 12 residues. Germline-derived CDR1 and CDR2 are ENHRY and SYGVKD. V shed 8 bases and J shed 0 bases, with 4 bases lying between them.

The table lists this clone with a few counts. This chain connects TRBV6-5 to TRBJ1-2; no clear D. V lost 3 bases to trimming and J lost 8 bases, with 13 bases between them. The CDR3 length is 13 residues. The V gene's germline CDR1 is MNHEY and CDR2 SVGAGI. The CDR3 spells CASSYSRLDGYTF. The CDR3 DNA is TGTGCCAGCAGTTATTCCCGCTTGGACGGCTACACCTTC.

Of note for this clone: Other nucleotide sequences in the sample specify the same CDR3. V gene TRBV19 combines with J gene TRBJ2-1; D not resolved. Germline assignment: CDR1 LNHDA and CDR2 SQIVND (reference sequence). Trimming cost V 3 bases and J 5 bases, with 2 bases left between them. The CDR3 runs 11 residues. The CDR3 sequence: CASSIDNEQFF. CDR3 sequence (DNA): TGTGCCAGTAGTATCGACAATGAGCAGTTCTTC.